This record concerns one T cell receptor (beta chain) sequence. This record belongs to a study of T cells after yellow fever vaccination. Germline CDR1 SGDLS, CDR2 YYNGEE. V shed 6 bases, J shed 0 bases, and the junction held 5 bases outside the gene matches. The CDR3 length is 15 residues. TCRdb reanalysed the 5' RACE reads using MiXCR and keeps one entry per CDR3 protein. The table includes approximately 550,000 distinct CDR3 sequences, roughly 19% detected once. J is TRBJ2-3 and V is TRBV9; TRBD2 aligns across 9 bases. The TCR was taken from a man aged 30 to 39 who received the YFV17D yellow fever vaccine. The sample consisted of PBMCs, taken 15 days after the yellow fever booster vaccination. In nucleotides, the CDR3 is TGTGCCAGCAACCTGCGGGAGGGAAGCACAGATACGCAGTATTTT. It translates to CASNLREGSTDTQYF. Looking up the rest from reference TRBV9 and TRBJ2-3 gives the full variable domain: DSGVTQTPKHLITATGQRVTLRCSPRSGDLSVYWYQQSLDQGLQFLIQYYNGEERAKGNILERFSAQQFPDLHSELNLSSLELGDSALYFCASNLREGSTDTQYFGPGTRLTVL.